A single sample is the source of the 8 T cell receptor beta chains below, sequenced in a study of blood T cell repertoires in COVID-19. Measured with immunoSEQ multiplex PCR; TCRdb has only the in-frame clones, and not every one. The table shows tens of thousands of clones, with 89% occurring only once. The sample comprised peripheral blood. All receptors come from a human donor in a cohort sampled during active COVID-19.

This clone was detected once. The V and J genes are TRBV2 and TRBJ1-6; no reliable D call. The CDR3 is 16 residues long. Looked up from germline, CDR1 is SNHLY and CDR2 is FYNNEI. Trimming removed 1 base from V and 0 bases from J, with 7 bases in between. The CDR3 spells CASSEGHRSYNSPLHF. CDR3 bases: TGTGCCAGCAGTGAAGGGCATCGCTCCTATAATTCACCCCTCCACTTT.

This chain links TRBV27 with TRBJ2-3, with TRBD1 matching 10 bases. CDR1 and CDR2 from the germline V gene are MNHEY and SMNVEV (reference sequence). The CDR3 contains 12 residues. V lost 5 bases to trimming and J lost 14 bases; unmatched junction nucleotides: 7. The CDR3 sequence: CASSTPGQGPYF. The CDR3 DNA reads as TGTGCCAGCAGTACCCCGGGACAGGGGCCGTATTTT.

V is TRBV15 and J is TRBJ2-5; D gene ambiguous. CDR3 size: 13 residues. V shed 0 bases and J shed 2 bases, with 4 bases lying between them. Germline-derived CDR1 and CDR2 are LNHNV and YYDKDF (reference sequence). CDR3 residues: CATSRDPQETQYF. CDR3 DNA sequence: TGTGCCACCAGCAGAGACCCTCAAGAGACCCAGTACTTC.

The chain combines TRBV6-1 with TRBJ2-1; D not certain. Trimming cost V 3 bases and J 3 bases, with 9 bases left between them. The CDR3 has 14 amino acids. In germline, CDR1 is MNHNS, CDR2 SASEGT. The DNA for the CDR3 is TGTGCCAGCAGTGAGCTCGCGGTCTACAATGAGCAGTTCTTC. As protein: CASSELAVYNEQFF.

The J gene is TRBJ2-7, the V gene TRBV10-3; 8 nucleotides match TRBD2. The CDR3 consists of 15 residues. Unmatched junction bases numbered 5, after V lost 2 bases and J lost 2 bases. Germline loops: CDR1 ENHRY, CDR2 SYGVKD. This CDR3 reads CAISEGLAVAYEQYF. The CDR3 bases are TGTGCCATCAGTGAGGGACTAGCTGTCGCCTACGAGCAGTACTTC.

This chain links TRBV19 with TRBJ2-7, with 8 bases identical to TRBD2. This CDR3 is built from 14 residues. After removal of 5 bases from V and 4 bases from J, the junction contained 7 bases not matched to a gene. Germline V lookup: CDR1 LNHDA, CDR2 SQIVND (reference sequence). CDR3 amino acids: CASSPQSGGYEQYF. The CDR3, as DNA: TGTGCCAGTAGTCCCCAAAGCGGGGGTTACGAGCAGTACTTC.

This chain links TRBV5-6 with TRBJ1-6, with 8 bases fitting TRBD1. With 0 bases clipped from V and 7 bases from J, the junction kept 9 bases outside the gene matches. Germline values: CDR1 SGHDT, CDR2 YYEEEE. The CDR3 totals 17 residues. CDR3 in DNA: TGTGCCAGCAGCTTGGAAATAGGACAGGGAAGCAATTCACCCCTCCACTTT. Protein sequence: CASSLEIGQGSNSPLHF.

The chain links TRBV30 to TRBJ1-4; D might be TRBD1 (6 bases). Germline V gene lookup returns CDR1 GTSNPN and CDR2 SVGIG (reference sequence). Trimming removed 0 bases from V and 5 bases from J, with 10 bases in between. This CDR3 has 14 amino acids. Here the CDR3 DNA reads TGTGCCTGGAGTGTGGGGACACCCAATGAAAAACTGTTTTTT. It specifies CAWSVGTPNEKLFF.